This TCR beta chain was found in a study of blood T cell repertoires in COVID-19. Study-wide context: Samples representing acute and convalescent COVID-19 were sourced from the United States, Italy and Spain. PBMCs, B-cell-depleted T cells, or T cells provided the cDNA or gDNA that made up the material.

The authors' processing: Estimation of nucleated cell counts relied on the amplification of reference gene primers. The assay was immunoSEQ multiplex PCR, and TCRdb's table has in-frame clones only and misses some. That table gives V, J and clone size, and the DNA gave D and trimming. This sample has approximately 23,000 clones, with 90% found just once. CDR3 length: 15 residues. CDR1 is MDHEN, CDR2 SYDVKM, per germline. V shed 4 bases and J shed 2 bases, with 12 bases lying between them. This clone was seen a few times. This TCR derives from a man between 65 and 85 years old with acute or convalescent COVID-19. The V call is TRBV28, the J call TRBJ2-1; the D gene is possibly TRBD2 (5 bases). The source material was peripheral blood. CDR3 sequence (DNA): TGTGCCAGCAGTTCACCGAGACTAACCTACAATGAGCAGTTCTTC. This codes for CASSSPRLTYNEQFF.